This entry is about one T cell receptor beta chain. The method was immunoSEQ multiplex PCR; TCRdb's version includes in-frame clones alone and lacks a portion of them. The sample records 68,000 or so clones, about four fifths being singletons. Time point described: pretreatment peripheral blood. Patients' urothelial carcinoma was locally advanced or metastatic. The entry originates in a study of PD-L1 blockade in urothelial cancer. The overall study: Male patients with bladder-origin urothelial cancer numbered about nine tenths of the roughly 30. Treatment start was followed by blood analysis at 3 weeks (second dose) and again at 6 weeks. Median T cell yield from blood was approximately 150,000.

Looked up from germline, CDR1 is LGHNA and CDR2 is YSLEER. J was trimmed by 1 base and V by 3 bases; bases with no gene match: 13. The CDR3 contains 20 residues. This material consisted of PBMCs, taken around atezolizumab (anti-PD-L1) treatment. V gene TRBV4-3 combines with J gene TRBJ2-1, with 12 bases aligning to TRBD2. The sequence was obtained from a man between 70 and 80 years old with urothelial cancer. The CDR3 nucleotides read TGCGCCAGCAGCCACTTGGGACAGCCTAGCGGGAGGGCGTCCTACAATGAGCAGTTCTTC. Its protein is CASSHLGQPSGRASYNEQFF.